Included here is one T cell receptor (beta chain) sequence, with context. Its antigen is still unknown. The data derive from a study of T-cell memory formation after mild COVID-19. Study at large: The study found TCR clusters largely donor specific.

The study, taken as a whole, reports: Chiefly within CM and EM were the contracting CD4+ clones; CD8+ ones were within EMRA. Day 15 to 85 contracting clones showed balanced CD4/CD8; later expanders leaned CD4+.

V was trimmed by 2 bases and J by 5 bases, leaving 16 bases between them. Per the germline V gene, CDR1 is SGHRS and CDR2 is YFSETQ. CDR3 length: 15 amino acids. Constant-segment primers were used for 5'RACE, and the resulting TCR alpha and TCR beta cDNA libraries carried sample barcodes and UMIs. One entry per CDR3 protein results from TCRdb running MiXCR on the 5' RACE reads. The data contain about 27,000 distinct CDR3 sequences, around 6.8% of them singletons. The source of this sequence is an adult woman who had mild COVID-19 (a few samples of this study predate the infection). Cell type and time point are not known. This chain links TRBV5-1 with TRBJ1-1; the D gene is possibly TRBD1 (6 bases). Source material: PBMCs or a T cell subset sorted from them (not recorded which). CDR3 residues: CASSFQAGEGTEAFF. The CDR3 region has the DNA TGCGCCAGCAGCTTTCAGGCAGGGGAAGGGACTGAAGCTTTCTTT.